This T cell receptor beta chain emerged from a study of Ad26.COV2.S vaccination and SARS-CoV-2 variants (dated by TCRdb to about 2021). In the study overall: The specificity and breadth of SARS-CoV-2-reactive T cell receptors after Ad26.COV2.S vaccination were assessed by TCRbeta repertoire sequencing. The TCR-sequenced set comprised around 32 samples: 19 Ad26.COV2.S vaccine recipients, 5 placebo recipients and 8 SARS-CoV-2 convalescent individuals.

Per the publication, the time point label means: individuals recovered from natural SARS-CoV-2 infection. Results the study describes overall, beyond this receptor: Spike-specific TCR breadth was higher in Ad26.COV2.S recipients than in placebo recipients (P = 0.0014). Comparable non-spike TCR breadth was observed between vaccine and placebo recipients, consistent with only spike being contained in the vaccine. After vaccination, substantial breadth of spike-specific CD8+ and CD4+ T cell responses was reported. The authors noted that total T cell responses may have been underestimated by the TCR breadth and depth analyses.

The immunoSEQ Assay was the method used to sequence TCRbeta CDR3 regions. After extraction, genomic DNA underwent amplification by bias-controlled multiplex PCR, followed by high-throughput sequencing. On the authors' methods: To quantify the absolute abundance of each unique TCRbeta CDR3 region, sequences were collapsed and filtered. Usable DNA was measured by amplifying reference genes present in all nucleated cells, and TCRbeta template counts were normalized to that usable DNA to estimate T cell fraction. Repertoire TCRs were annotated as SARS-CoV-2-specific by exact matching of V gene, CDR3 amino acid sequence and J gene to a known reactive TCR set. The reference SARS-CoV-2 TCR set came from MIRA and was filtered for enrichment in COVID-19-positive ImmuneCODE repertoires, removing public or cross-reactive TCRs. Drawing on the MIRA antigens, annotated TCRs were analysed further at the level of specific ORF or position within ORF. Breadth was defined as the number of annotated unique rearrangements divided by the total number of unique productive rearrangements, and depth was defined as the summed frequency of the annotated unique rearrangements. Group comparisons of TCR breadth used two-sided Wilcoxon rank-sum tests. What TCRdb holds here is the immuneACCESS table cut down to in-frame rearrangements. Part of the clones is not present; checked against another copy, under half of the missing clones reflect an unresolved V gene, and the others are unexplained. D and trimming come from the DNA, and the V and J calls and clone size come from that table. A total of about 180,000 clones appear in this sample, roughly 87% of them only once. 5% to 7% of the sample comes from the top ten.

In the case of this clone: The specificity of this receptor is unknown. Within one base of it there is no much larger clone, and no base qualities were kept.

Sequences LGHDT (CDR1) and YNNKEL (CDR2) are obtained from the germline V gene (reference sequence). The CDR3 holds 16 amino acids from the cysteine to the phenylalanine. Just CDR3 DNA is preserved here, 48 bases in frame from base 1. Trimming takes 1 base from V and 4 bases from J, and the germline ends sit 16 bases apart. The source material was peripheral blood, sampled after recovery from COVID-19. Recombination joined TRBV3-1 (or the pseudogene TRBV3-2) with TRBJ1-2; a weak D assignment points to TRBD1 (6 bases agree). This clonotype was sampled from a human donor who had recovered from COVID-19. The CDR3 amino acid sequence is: CASSQGIGGIGYGYTF. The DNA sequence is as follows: TGTGCCAGCAGCCAAGGGATCGGGGGCATCGGCTATGGCTACACCTTC.